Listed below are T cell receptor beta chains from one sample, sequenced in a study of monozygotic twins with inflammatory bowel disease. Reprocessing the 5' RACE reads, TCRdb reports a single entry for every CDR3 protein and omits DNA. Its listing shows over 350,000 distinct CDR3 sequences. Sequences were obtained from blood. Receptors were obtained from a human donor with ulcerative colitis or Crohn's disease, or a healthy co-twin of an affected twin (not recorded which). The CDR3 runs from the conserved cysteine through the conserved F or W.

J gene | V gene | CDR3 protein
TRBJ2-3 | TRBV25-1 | CASSRWRSTDTQYF
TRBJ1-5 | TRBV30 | CAWRGDSNQPQHF
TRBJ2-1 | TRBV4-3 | CASSQPGRSSYNEQFF
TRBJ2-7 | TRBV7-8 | CASSWKGQASYEQYF
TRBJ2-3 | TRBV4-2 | CASSLRPASTDTQYF
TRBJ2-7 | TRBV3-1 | CASTRTGASYEQYF
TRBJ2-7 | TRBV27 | CASSSLGFGHEQYF
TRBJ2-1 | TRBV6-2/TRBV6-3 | CASRGTAYSYNEQFF
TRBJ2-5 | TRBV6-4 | CASSVETGGQETQYF
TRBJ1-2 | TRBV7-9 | CASSLVQGRGYTF
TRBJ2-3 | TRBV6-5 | CASRLGLVVTDTQYF
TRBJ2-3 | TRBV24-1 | CATSRAGGNTDTQYF
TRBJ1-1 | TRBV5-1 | CASSLGQGPEAFF
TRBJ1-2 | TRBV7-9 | CASSSTSGHSNYGYTF
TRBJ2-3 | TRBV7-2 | CASSFRQGPDTQYF
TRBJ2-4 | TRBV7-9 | CASSLGGAWGVQYF
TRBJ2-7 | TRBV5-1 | CASSLDKGPYEQYF
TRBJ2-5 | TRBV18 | CASSPGLQETQYF
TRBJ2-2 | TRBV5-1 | CASSLGQSNGELFF
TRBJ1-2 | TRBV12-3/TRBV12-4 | CASTQTGTGAGYTF
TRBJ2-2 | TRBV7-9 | CASSFYERHTGELFF
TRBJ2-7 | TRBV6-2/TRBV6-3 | CASNLGGLLSYEQYF
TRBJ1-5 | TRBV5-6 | CASSRWDTSNQPQHF
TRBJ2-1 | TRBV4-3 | CASSQGTSGLNEQFF
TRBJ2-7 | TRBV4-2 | CASSQSRDDRAYEQYF
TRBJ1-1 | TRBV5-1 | CASSVDNRKEAFF
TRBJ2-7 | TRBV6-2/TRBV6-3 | CASSYQWTELTF
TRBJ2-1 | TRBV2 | CASSPLVLNEQFF
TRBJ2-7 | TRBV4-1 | CASSPRKGIFEQYF
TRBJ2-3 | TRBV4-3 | CASSQDFSSTDTQYF
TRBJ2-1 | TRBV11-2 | CASSSDVIINNEQFF
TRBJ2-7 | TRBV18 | CASSASGQGFNEQYF
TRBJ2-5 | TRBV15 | CATSSVFLETQYF
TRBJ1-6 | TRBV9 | CASSVALYNSPLHF
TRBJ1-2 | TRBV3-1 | CASSFTDRDGYTF
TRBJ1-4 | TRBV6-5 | CASSSDALAEKLFF
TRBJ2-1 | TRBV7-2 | CAGRGRAYNEQFF
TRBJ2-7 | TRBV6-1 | CASSEGAGDDYEQYF
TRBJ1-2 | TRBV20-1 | CSAKQGTNYGYTF
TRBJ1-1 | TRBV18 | CASFGSLENTEAFF
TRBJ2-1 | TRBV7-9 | CASSSGPLNEQFF
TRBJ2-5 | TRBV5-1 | CAISPLGRETQYF
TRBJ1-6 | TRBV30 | CAWSLAGAYSPLHF
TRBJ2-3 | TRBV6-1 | CASSPKRASGGGTDTQYF
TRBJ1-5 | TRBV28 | CASRIRVGGNQPQHF
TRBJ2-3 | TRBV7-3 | CASSLFTGIGDTQYF
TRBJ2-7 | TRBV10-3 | CAISDPGRGEGDEQYF
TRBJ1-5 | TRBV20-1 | CSARDPPGTGGTYSNQPQHF
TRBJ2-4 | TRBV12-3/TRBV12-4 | CASSSWTGTGKNIQYF
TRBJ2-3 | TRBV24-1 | CATSNRSGEGTDTQYF
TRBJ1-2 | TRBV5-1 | CASSLGYYGYTF
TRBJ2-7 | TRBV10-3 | CAISRSGTAGSYEQYF
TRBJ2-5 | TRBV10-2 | CASSATSGGWETQYF
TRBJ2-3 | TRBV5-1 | CASSLAQLADTQYF